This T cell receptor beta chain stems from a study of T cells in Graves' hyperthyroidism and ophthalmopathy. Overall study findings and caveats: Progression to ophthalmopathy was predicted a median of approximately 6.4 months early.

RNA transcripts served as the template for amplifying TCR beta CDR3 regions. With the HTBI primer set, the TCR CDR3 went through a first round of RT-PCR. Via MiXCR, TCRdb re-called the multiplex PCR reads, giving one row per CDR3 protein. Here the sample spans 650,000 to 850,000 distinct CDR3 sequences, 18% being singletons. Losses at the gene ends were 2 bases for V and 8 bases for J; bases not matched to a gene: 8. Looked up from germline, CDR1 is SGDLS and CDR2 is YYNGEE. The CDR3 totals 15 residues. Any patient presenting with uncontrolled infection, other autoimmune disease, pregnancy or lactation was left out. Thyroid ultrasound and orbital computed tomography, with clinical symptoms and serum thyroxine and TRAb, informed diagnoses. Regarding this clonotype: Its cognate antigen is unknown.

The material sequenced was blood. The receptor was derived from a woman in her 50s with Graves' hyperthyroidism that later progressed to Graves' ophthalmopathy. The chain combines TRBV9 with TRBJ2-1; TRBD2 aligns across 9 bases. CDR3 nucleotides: TGTGCCAGCAGCGTGGCGGGGGGGGACCAATATGAGCAGTTCTTC. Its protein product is CASSVAGGDQYEQFF.